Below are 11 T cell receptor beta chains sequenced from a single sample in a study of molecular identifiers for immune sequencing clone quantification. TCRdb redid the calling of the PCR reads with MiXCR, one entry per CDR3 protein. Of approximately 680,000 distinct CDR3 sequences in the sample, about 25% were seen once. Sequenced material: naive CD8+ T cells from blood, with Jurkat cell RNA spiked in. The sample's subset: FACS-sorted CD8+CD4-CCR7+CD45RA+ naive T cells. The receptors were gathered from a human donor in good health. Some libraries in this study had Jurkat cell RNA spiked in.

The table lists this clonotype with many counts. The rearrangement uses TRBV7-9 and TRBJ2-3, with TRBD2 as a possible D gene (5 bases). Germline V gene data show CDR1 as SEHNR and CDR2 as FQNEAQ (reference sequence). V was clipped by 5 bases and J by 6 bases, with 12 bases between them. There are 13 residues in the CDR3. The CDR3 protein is CASSRGRVDTQYF. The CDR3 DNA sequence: TGTGCCAGCAGCCGGGGAAGGGTTGATACGCAGTATTTT.

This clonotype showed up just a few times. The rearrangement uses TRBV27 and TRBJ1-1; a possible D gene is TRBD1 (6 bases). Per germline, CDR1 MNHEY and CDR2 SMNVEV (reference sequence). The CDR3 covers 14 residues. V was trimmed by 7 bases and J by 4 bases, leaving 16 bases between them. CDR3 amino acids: CASNLRGGATEAFF. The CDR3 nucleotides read TGTGCCAGCAATCTTAGGGGGGGGGCCACTGAAGCTTTCTTT.

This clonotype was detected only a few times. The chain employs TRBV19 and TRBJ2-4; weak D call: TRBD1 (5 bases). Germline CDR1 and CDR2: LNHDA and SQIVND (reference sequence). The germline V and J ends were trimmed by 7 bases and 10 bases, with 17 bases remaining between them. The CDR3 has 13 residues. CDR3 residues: CASTEDLSGIQYF. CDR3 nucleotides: TGTGCCAGTACCGAGGACCTTTCAGGGATTCAGTACTTC.

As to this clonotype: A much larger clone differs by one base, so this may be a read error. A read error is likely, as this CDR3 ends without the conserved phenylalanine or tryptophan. Here the CDR3 reads CSVVVYETQYS. CDR3 coding DNA: TGCAGCGTTGTAGTCTACGAGACCCAGTACTCC. The rearrangement uses TRBV29-1 and TRBJ2-5, with D unresolved. V was cut by 4 bases and J by 5 bases, with 8 bases left in between. The CDR3 runs 11 residues. Per germline, CDR1 SQVTM and CDR2 ANQGSEA.

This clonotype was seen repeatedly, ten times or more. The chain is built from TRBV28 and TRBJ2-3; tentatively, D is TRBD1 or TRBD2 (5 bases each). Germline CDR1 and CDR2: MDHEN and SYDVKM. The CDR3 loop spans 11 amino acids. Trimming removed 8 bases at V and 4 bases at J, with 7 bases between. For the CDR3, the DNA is TGTGCCAGCCTGGGGGCAGATACGCAGTATTTT. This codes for CASLGADTQYF.

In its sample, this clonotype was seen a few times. As DNA, the CDR3 is TGTGCCAGCACCACGGGTGGCGTTGGGGACTATGGCTACACCTTC. It encodes CASTTGGVGDYGYTF. The gene calls are TRBV7-9 and TRBJ1-2; no clear D. This CDR3 has 15 residues. The V and J ends lost 7 bases and 3 bases respectively, with 18 bases between them. The germline V gene has CDR1 SEHNR and CDR2 FQNEAQ (reference sequence). Supplemented by reference TRBV7-9 and TRBJ1-2, the full variable domain reads DTGVSQNPRHKITKRGQNVTFRCDPISEHNRLYWYRQTLGQGPEFLTYFQNEAQLEKSRLLSDRFSAERPKGSFSTLEIQRTEQGDSAMYLCASTTGGVGDYGYTFGSGTRLTVV.

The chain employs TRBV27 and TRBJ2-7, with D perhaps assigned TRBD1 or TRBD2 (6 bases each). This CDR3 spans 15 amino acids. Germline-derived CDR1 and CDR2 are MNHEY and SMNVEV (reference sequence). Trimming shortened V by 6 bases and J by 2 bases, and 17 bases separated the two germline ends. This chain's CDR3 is CASSPTGAVPYEQYF. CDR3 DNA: TGTGCCAGCAGCCCCACGGGGGCTGTTCCCTACGAGCAGTACTTC.

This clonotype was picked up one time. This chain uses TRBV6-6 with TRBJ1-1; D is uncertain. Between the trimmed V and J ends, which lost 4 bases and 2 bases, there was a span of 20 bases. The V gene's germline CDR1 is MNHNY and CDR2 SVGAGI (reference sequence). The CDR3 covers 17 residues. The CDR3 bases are TGTGCCAGCAGTTCCGGACGGACCATTGGCCTAAACACTGAAGCTTTCTTT. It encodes CASSSGRTIGLNTEAFF.

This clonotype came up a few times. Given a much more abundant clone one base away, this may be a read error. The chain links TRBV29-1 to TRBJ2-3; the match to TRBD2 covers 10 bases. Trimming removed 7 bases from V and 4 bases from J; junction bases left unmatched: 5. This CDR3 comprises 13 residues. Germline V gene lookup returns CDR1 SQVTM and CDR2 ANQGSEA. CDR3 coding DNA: TGCAGCGAAGCAGGGACTAGCGCAGATACGCAGTATTTT. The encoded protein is CSEAGTSADTQYF.

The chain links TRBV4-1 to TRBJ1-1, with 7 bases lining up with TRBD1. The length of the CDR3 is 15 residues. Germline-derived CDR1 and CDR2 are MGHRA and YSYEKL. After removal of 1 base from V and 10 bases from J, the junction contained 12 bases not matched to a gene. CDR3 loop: CASSQVLGGDSGAFF. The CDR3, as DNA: TGCGCCAGCAGCCAAGTCTTAGGGGGCGATTCTGGAGCTTTCTTT.

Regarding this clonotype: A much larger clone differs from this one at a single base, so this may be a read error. CDR3 in DNA: TGCAGCGTTGAAAGCACGACGACCAGGACAGGGGGCCTCTACGAGCAGTACTTC. It translates to CSVESTTTRTGGLYEQYF. The rearrangement uses TRBV29-1 and TRBJ2-7; 11 positions match TRBD1. This CDR3 has 18 amino acids. Germline CDR1 is SQVTM and CDR2 is ANQGSEA. J was trimmed by 3 bases and V by 2 bases; bases with no gene match: 15.